Sequencing of this TCR beta chain was carried out in a study of T cells after yellow fever vaccination. Broader study findings: Abundant bulk-population clonotypes could contaminate the FACS-sorted repertoires. At around 95% for CD4 and around 91% for CD8, most primary-vaccination clones showed up again after the booster. Clonotypes shared by both compartments, CD4 and CD8, made up a small share.

J lost 5 bases, V lost 6 bases, and 11 bases had no gene match. CDR3 size: 14 residues. Germline V gives CDR1 DFQATT, CDR2 SNEGSKA (reference sequence). This clonotype was detected only a few times. The antigen remains undetermined. A 5'RACE template-switching step, the method used to make TCR cDNA, added a universal primer site and UMIs. MiXCR was run by TCRdb on the 5' RACE reads, yielding one entry per CDR3 protein. This sample yields some 500,000 distinct CDR3 sequences, of which about 13% are seen a single time; about 14% belongs to the top ten. The rearrangement uses TRBV20-1 and TRBJ2-5; 8 nucleotides agree with TRBD2. The clonotype comes from a man aged 30 to 45 who received the YFV17D yellow fever vaccine. The input for sequencing was PBMCs, taken on the day of the yellow fever booster vaccination. CDR3 in DNA: TGCAGTGCCCCACTTAGCGGGGTGGCCGAGACCCAGTACTTC. It translates to CSAPLSGVAETQYF.